These 4 T cell receptor beta chains share one sample of origin, sequenced in a study of blood T cell repertoires in COVID-19. Clones were read by immunoSEQ multiplex PCR, and TCRdb kept only the in-frame ones, dropping some. The sample holds 150,000 to 190,000 clones; about 85% are singletons and the top ten take roughly 8%. Sequenced: peripheral blood. All receptors come from a woman aged 55 to 70 with COVID-19, enrolled during active disease.

The rearrangement links TRBV18 to TRBJ1-1; 7 bases map to TRBD1. Germline CDR1 KGHSH, CDR2 LQKENI. With V trimmed by 2 bases and J by 11 bases, 11 bases remained unmatched. This CDR3 has 14 residues. The CDR3: CASSPGTGDSTAFF. The DNA of the CDR3 is TGTGCCAGCTCACCAGGAACAGGGGATTCAACGGCTTTCTTT.

The CDR3 nucleotides read TGTGCCAGCAGTGCCCTCCGGGACTCAACCACAGATACGCAGTATTTT. Protein sequence: CASSALRDSTTDTQYF. The V gene is TRBV6-1, the J gene TRBJ2-3, with D tentatively TRBD2 (6 bases). The CDR3 spans 16 residues. Trimming shortened V by 4 bases and J by 2 bases, and 16 bases separated the two germline ends. Germline CDR1 MNHNS, CDR2 SASEGT.

The J gene is TRBJ2-1, the V gene TRBV18, with TRBD1 as a possible D gene (5 bases). V lost 6 bases to trimming and J lost 0 bases, with 12 bases between them. This CDR3 is built from 15 residues. CDR1 is KGHSH, CDR2 LQKENI, per germline. CDR3 in DNA: TGTGCCAGCTCTCCGCGACAGAACTCCTACAATGAGCAGTTCTTC. Translation: CASSPRQNSYNEQFF.

V is TRBV5-8 and J is TRBJ2-2; D may be TRBD1 (6 bases). Trimming removed 3 bases at V and 7 bases at J, with 13 bases between. Germline CDR1 SGHTS, CDR2 YDEGEE. This CDR3 has 14 amino acids. The CDR3 DNA reads TGTGCCAGCAGCTCCGGGACAAATATCGGGGAGCTGTTTTTT. Translated, it gives CASSSGTNIGELFF. The full variable domain, rest sourced from reference TRBV5-8 and TRBJ2-2, is EAGVTQSPTHLIKTRGQQATLRCSPISGHTSVYWYQQALGLGLQFLLWYDEGEERNRGNFPPRFSGRQFPNYSSELNVNALELEDSALYLCASSSGTNIGELFFGEGSRLTVL.